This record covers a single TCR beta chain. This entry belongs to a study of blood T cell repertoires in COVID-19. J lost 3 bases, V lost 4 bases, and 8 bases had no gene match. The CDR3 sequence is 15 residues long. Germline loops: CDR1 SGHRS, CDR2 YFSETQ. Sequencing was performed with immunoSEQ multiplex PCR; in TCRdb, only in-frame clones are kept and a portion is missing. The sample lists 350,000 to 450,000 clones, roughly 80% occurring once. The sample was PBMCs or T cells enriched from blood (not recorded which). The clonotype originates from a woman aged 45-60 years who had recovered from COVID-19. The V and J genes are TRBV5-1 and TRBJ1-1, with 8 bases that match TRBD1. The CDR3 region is CASSPPAGGDTEAFF. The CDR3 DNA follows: TGCGCCAGCAGCCCGCCGGCAGGGGGCGACACTGAAGCTTTCTTT.